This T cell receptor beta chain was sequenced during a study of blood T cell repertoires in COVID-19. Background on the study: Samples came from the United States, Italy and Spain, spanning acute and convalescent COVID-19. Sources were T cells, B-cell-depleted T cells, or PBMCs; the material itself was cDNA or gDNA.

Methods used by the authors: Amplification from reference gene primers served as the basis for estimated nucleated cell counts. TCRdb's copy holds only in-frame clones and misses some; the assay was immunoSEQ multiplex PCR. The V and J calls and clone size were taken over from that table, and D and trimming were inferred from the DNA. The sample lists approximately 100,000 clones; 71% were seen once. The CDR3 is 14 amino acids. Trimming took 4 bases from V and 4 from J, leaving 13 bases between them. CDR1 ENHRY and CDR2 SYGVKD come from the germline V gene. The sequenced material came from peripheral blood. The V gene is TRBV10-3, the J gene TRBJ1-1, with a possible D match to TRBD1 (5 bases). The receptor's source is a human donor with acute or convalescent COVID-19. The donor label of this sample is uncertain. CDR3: CAISALTGGTEAFF. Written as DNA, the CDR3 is TGTGCCATCAGTGCCCTCACAGGCGGCACTGAAGCTTTCTTT.